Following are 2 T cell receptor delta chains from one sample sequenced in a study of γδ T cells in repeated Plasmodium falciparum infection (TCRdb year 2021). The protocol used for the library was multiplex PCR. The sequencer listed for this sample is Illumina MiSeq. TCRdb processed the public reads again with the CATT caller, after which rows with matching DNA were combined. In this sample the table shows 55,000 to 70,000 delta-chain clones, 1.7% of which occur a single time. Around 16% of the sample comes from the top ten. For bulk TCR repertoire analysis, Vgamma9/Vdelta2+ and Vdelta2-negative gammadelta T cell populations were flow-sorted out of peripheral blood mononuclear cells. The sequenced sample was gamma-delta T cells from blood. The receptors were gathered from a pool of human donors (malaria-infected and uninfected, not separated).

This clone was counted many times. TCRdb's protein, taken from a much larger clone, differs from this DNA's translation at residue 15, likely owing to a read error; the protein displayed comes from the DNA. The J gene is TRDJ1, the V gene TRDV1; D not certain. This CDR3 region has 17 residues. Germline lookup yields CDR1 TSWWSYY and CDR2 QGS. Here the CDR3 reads CALGEPEYVRVPDKPIF. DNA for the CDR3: TGTGCTCTTGGGGAGCCGGAGTACGTGAGGGTCCCCGATAAACCCATCTTT.

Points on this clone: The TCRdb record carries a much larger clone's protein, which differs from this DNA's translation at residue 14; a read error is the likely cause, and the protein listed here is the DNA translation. The CDR3 DNA reads as TGTGCTCTTGGGGAACTTTCTGGGGGACATAACGGGGATAGACTCATCTTT. Translation: CALGELSGGHNGDRLIF. This chain uses TRDV1 with TRDJ1; 8 bases match TRDD3. From germline, CDR1 is TSWWSYY and CDR2 QGS. CDR3 length: 17 residues.